This TCR beta chain stems from a study of T cells in tuberculosis (dated by TCRdb to 2016 to 2019). In terms of the full investigation: In the study, CD1B tetramers and high-throughput TCR immunosequencing were combined to characterize T cells specific for the mycobacterial lipid antigen glucose monomycolate (GMM). A South African clinical cohort compared IGRA-negative adolescents, IGRA-positive adolescents with latent tuberculosis and adults with active tuberculosis, around ten per group. Paper-wide results and their limitations: The smaller NN-distances in active tuberculosis patients were driven in part by shorter CDR3-alpha lengths, while the difference seen for TCR-beta was not statistically significant. An accuracy of more than 80% (AUROC over 0.8) was reached by a classifier using the diverse GMM-specific repertoire, compared with approximately 70% accuracy when GEM motif frequencies were used. Clinical samples were selected based on the availability of cryopreserved specimens, with adults included as active tuberculosis cases and adolescents included as controls. Compared with IGRA-negative controls, TCR-alpha repertoires from active tuberculosis had smaller mean NN-distances to GMM-specific TCRs, which suggests clonal expansion of these TCRs.

For CDR1 and CDR2, the germline V gene (reference sequence) lists LNHDA and SQIVND. V loses 3 bases of germline sequence and J loses 0 bases, and the interval between the two ends is 17 bases. The CDR3 starts with the cysteine, ends with the phenylalanine, and has 17 residues. The DNA shown is the 51-base CDR3, in frame from base 1. A note on this clone: Its antigen remains unidentified. Base qualities were left out, and no much larger clone turns up one base away.

At study entry, adolescents were screened for latent tuberculosis infection by tuberculin skin test and QuantiFERON-TB GOLD In-Tube IGRA. Immunosequencing was performed on unsorted cryopreserved PBMC and covered around 94,000 T cells per clinical donor on average. Eleven high schools in the Worcester region of the Western Cape, South Africa, served as enrollment sites for adolescents aged 12 to 18 years. Around 10 adolescents infected with M. tuberculosis and approximately ten uninfected adolescents were chosen and matched for age and sex. Adolescent PBMC were isolated from freshly drawn heparinized blood by density centrifugation and cryopreserved. The immunoSEQ multiplex PCR assay was used to generate TCR libraries, with TCR-beta and/or TCR-alpha/delta assays applied to each sample. The Illumina high-throughput platform was used to sequence the amplified TCR libraries. From the authors' description of their analysis: Clustering and dimensionality reduction relied on pairwise TCRdist distances among GMM-specific receptors from T cells that were either sorted ex vivo or expanded in vitro. Each clinical repertoire was assigned a mean NN-distance score, defined as the average TCRdist to the nearest 10% of tetramer-positive reference sequences. To compute GEM TCR motif frequency, the fraction of unique TCRs matching known GEM sequences by V/J usage and CDR3 length was calculated. Linear discriminant analysis with leave-one-out cross-validation, implemented in scikit-learn, was used to classify active tuberculosis. The immuneACCESS repertoire file appears here via TCRdb, limited to in-frame rearrangements. These files lack a portion of the clones; in checked studies, under half of the deficit traces to unresolved V genes, and the cause of the others is not known. The V and J calls and clone size were taken over from that table, and D and trimming were inferred from the DNA. Across this sample there are about 25,000 clones, with over 85% seen only once. 15% to 20% of the sample belongs to the ten largest clones.

Sequenced material: PBMCs. The sequence was obtained from a donor aged 10 to 29 with latent tuberculosis or without tuberculosis infection. Some clones in this sample may be carry-over from other donors' samples. The V and J genes are TRBV19 and TRBJ1-1; perhaps TRBD1 is the D gene, with 5 bases matching. In nucleotide form, the sequence is TGTGCCAGTAGTATTTTGGGCCCAGGGAAAATGAACACTGAAGCTTTCTTT. This is translated as CASSILGPGKMNTEAFF.